This is a list of T cell receptor beta chains from one sample in a study of blood T cell repertoires in COVID-19. Repertoires were generated with immunoSEQ multiplex PCR, while TCRdb's copy carries only in-frame clones and drops some. The top ten clones hold approximately 7% of a sample with under 400,000 clones, 90% of them seen once. Input material: peripheral blood. The receptors were gathered from a man aged 18 to 30 with active or convalescent COVID-19. Both conserved end residues are part of each CDR3. A D gene is named only where the DNA matches it firmly. Clone size appears in some rows only: once, few, many, or a class for an expanded clone.

J gene: TRBJ1-5; V gene: TRBV19; clone size: .; D gene: .; CDR3 DNA: TGTGCCAGTAGCGATCAGCCCCAGCATTTT; CDR3 protein: CASSDQPQHF
J gene: TRBJ2-3; V gene: TRBV5-5; clone size: .; D gene: .; CDR3 DNA: TGTGCCAGCAGCTTGGCCGGGATTCCTAGCACAGATACGCAGTATTTT; CDR3 protein: CASSLAGIPSTDTQYF
J gene: TRBJ1-5; V gene: TRBV18; clone size: .; D gene: TRBD1; CDR3 DNA: TGTGCCAGCTCACCATCGATCAGATATACAGGGGGGACCTATAGCAATCAGCCCCAGCATTTT; CDR3 protein: CASSPSIRYTGGTYSNQPQHF
J gene: TRBJ2-7; V gene: TRBV5-1; clone size: .; D gene: .; CDR3 DNA: TGCGCCAGCAGCTCCCTATCGGGCTCGGGATATCACGAGCAGTACTTC; CDR3 protein: CASSSLSGSGYHEQYF
J gene: TRBJ1-4; V gene: TRBV24-1; clone size: .; D gene: .; CDR3 DNA: TGTGCCACCAGTGACTCAGGACACCCCAATGAAAAACTGTTTTTT; CDR3 protein: CATSDSGHPNEKLFF
J gene: TRBJ2-1; V gene: TRBV3-1/TRBV3-2; clone size: .; D gene: .; CDR3 DNA: TGTGCCAGCAGCCCTAGGCGAGGTGAGCAGTTCTTC; CDR3 protein: CASSPRRGEQFF
J gene: TRBJ1-1; V gene: TRBV5-1; clone size: .; D gene: .; CDR3 DNA: TGCGCCAGCAGCTTGGGGGTGGGGCGGACAGTGAACACTGAAGCTTTCTTT; CDR3 protein: CASSLGVGRTVNTEAFF
J gene: TRBJ2-1; V gene: TRBV30; clone size: .; D gene: .; CDR3 DNA: TGTGCCTGGAGTGTACAAGAGCAGTTCTTC; CDR3 protein: CAWSVQEQFF
J gene: TRBJ1-6; V gene: TRBV19; clone size: .; D gene: TRBD1; CDR3 DNA: TGTGCCAGTACCACGACAGGGGCATCACCCCTCCACTTT; CDR3 protein: CASTTTGASPLHF
J gene: TRBJ2-1; V gene: TRBV4-3; clone size: .; D gene: TRBD2; CDR3 DNA: TGCGCCAGCAGCCAAGCCCGGGGGGCCTACAATGAGCAGTTCTTC; CDR3 protein: CASSQARGAYNEQFF
J gene: TRBJ2-2; V gene: TRBV7-3; clone size: few; D gene: TRBD2; CDR3 DNA: TGTGCCAGCAGCTTAAATAGCGGGGGCTCTCGGGCCGGGGAGCTGTTTTTT; CDR3 protein: CASSLNSGGSRAGELFF
J gene: TRBJ1-5; V gene: TRBV2; clone size: few; D gene: .; CDR3 DNA: TGTGCCAGTAAATCAGGGTATGGCAATCAGCCCCAGCATTTT; CDR3 protein: CASKSGYGNQPQHF
J gene: TRBJ1-1; V gene: TRBV5-1; clone size: .; D gene: TRBD1; CDR3 DNA: TGCGCCAGCAGCTTGGTCGGACAGGGGAGGTCTGAAGCTTTCTTT; CDR3 protein: CASSLVGQGRSEAFF
J gene: TRBJ1-5; V gene: TRBV6-1; clone size: .; D gene: .; CDR3 DNA: TGTGCCAGCAGTGAAGTCAAAGGAACAGGGTTGGAGCATTTT; CDR3 protein: CASSEVKGTGLEHF
J gene: TRBJ2-5; V gene: TRBV30; clone size: .; D gene: TRBD1; CDR3 DNA: TGTGCCTGGAGTGGCGCCGGGACAGACTACCAAGAGACCCAGTACTTC; CDR3 protein: CAWSGAGTDYQETQYF
J gene: TRBJ1-5; V gene: TRBV25-1; clone size: .; D gene: .; CDR3 DNA: TGTGCCAGCAGTGAACAAAACAATCAGCCCCAGCATTTT; CDR3 protein: CASSEQNNQPQHF
J gene: TRBJ1-5; V gene: TRBV4-1; clone size: .; D gene: .; CDR3 DNA: TGCGCCAGCAGCCAAGATCTATCCGCGGGTCGGCCCCAGCATTTT; CDR3 protein: CASSQDLSAGRPQHF
J gene: TRBJ2-3; V gene: TRBV19; clone size: once; D gene: TRBD1; CDR3 DNA: TGTGCCAGTAGTCCCCGCGGGGGACAGGGAACAGATACGCAGTATTTT; CDR3 protein: CASSPRGGQGTDTQYF
J gene: TRBJ1-4; V gene: TRBV7-9; clone size: .; D gene: .; CDR3 DNA: TGTGCCAGCAGCTTTGCGGAAACAACTAATGAAAAACTGTTTTTT; CDR3 protein: CASSFAETTNEKLFF
J gene: TRBJ1-1; V gene: TRBV5-6; clone size: once; D gene: .; CDR3 DNA: TGTGCCAGCAGCTTGTTCGGACTGACGAACACTGAAGCTTTCTTT; CDR3 protein: CASSLFGLTNTEAFF
J gene: TRBJ2-5; V gene: TRBV6-6; clone size: .; D gene: TRBD2; CDR3 DNA: TGTGCCAGCACCCCGGGACTAGCGGGGGGAGAGACCCAGTACTTC; CDR3 protein: CASTPGLAGGETQYF
J gene: TRBJ1-1; V gene: TRBV28; clone size: .; D gene: .; CDR3 DNA: TGTGCCAGCAGGCAGGGGCCTGCAGCTTTCTTT; CDR3 protein: CASRQGPAAFF
J gene: TRBJ1-1; V gene: TRBV6-1; clone size: .; D gene: TRBD1; CDR3 DNA: TGTGCCAGCAGTGGGGGGACAGGGAGGGGCACTGAAGCTTTCTTT; CDR3 protein: CASSGGTGRGTEAFF
J gene: TRBJ1-1; V gene: TRBV29-1; clone size: .; D gene: .; CDR3 DNA: TGCAGCGTTTTTAAGGAGTGGATGAACACTGAAGCTTTCTTT; CDR3 protein: CSVFKEWMNTEAFF
J gene: TRBJ1-1; V gene: TRBV28; clone size: once; D gene: .; CDR3 DNA: TGTGCCAGCAGTGCCCAGAGGTGGGGACTTTTGAACACTGAAGCTTTCTTT; CDR3 protein: CASSAQRWGLLNTEAFF
J gene: TRBJ2-7; V gene: TRBV20-1; clone size: .; D gene: TRBD2; CDR3 DNA: TGCAGTGCTAGTCCGCGGGACTACATCTCCTACGAGCAGTACTTC; CDR3 protein: CSASPRDYISYEQYF
J gene: TRBJ1-1; V gene: TRBV19; clone size: .; D gene: .; CDR3 DNA: TGTGCCAGTGCAGACAGGCCGGGCTCTGAAGCTTTCTTT; CDR3 protein: CASADRPGSEAFF
J gene: TRBJ2-6; V gene: TRBV5-1; clone size: .; D gene: .; CDR3 DNA: TGCGCCAGCAGCTTCTTCGGGGGGCGCGGGGCCAACGTGCTGACTTTC; CDR3 protein: CASSFFGGRGANVLTF
J gene: TRBJ2-7; V gene: TRBV28; clone size: .; D gene: TRBD2; CDR3 DNA: TGTGCTCACCAATCGGTGGCGGGAGACCATGTGGAGCAGTACTTC; CDR3 protein: CAHQSVAGDHVEQYF
J gene: TRBJ2-5; V gene: TRBV9; clone size: .; D gene: .; CDR3 DNA: TGTGCCAGCAGCCCCGAACACCGGGACTACCAAGAGACCCAGTACTTC; CDR3 protein: CASSPEHRDYQETQYF
J gene: TRBJ2-7; V gene: TRBV7-6; clone size: few; D gene: TRBD2; CDR3 DNA: TGTGCCAGCAGCTACGCCGGGACTAGCGGGAGTTACGAGCAGTACTTC; CDR3 protein: CASSYAGTSGSYEQYF
J gene: TRBJ2-5; V gene: TRBV6-5; clone size: .; D gene: .; CDR3 DNA: TGTGCCAGCAGTTACCCTGGGGGCGGGGAGACCCAGTACTTC; CDR3 protein: CASSYPGGGETQYF
J gene: TRBJ2-4; V gene: TRBV9; clone size: once; D gene: .; CDR3 DNA: TGTGCCAGCAGCGTAGCTGCAGGGCTAGCCAAAAACATTCAGTACTTC; CDR3 protein: CASSVAAGLAKNIQYF